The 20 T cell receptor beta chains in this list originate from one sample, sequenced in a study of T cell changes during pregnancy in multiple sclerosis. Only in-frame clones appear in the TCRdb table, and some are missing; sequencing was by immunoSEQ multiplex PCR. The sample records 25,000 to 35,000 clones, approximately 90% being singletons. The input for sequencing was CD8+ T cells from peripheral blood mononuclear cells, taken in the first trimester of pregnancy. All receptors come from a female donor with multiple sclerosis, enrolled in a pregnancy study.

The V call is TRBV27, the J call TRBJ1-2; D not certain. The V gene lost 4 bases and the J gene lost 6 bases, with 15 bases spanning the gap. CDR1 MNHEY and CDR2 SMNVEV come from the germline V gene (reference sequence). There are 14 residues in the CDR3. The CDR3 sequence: CASSSFGELDGYTF. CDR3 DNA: TGTGCCAGCAGTTCATTTGGGGAGTTGGATGGCTACACCTTC.

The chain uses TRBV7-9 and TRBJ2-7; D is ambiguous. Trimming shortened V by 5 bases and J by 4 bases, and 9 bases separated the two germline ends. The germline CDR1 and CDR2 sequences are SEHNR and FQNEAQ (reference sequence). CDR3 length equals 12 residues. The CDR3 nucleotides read TGTGCCAGCAGCCCCGGTACGTACGAGCAGTACTTC. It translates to CASSPGTYEQYF.

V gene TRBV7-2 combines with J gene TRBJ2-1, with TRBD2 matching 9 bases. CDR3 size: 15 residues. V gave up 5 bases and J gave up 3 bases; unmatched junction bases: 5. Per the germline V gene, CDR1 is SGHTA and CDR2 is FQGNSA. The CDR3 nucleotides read TGTGCCAGCAGCCCAGGTAGCGGGAGCTACAATGAGCAGTTCTTC. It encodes CASSPGSGSYNEQFF. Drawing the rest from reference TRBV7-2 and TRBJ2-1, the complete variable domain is GAGVSQSPSNKVTEKGKDVELRCDPISGHTALYWYRQSLGQGLEFLIYFQGNSAPDKSGLPSDRFSAERTGGSVSTLTIQRTQQEDSAVYLCASSPGSGSYNEQFFGPGTRLTVL.

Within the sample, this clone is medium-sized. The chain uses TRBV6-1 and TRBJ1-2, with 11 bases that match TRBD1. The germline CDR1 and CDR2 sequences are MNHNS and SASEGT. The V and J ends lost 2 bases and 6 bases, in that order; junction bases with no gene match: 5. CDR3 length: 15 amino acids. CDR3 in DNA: TGTGCCAGCAGTGAAATTGGGACAGGGGGTCATGGCTACACCTTC. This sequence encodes CASSEIGTGGHGYTF.

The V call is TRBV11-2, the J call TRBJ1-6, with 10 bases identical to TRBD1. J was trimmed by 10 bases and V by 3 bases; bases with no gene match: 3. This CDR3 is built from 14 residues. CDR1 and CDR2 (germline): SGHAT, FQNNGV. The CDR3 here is CASSFGTGESPLHF. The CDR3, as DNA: TGTGCCAGCAGCTTTGGGACAGGGGAATCACCCCTCCACTTT.

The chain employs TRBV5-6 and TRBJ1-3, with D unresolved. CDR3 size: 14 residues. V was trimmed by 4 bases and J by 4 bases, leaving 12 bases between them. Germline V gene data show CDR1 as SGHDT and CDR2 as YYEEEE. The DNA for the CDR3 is TGTGCCAGCAGCGCCGGTTCGTGGGGAAACACCATATATTTT. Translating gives CASSAGSWGNTIYF.

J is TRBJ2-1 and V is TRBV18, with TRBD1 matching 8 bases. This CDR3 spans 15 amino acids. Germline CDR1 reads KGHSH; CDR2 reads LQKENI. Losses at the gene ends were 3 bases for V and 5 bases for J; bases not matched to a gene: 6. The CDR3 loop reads CASSPADRADNEQFF. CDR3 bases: TGTGCCAGCTCACCTGCGGACAGGGCCGACAATGAGCAGTTCTTC.

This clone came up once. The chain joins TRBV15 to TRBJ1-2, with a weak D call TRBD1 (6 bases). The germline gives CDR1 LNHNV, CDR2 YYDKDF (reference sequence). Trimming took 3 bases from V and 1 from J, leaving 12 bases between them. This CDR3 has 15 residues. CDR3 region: CATSRDSFNNYGYTF. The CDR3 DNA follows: TGTGCCACCAGCAGGGACAGTTTTAATAACTATGGCTACACCTTC.

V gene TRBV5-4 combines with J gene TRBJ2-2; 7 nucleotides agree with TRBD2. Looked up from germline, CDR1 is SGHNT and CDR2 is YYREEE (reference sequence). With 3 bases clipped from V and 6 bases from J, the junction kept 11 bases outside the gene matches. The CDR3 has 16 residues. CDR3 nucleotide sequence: TGTGCCAGCAGCTGGGGGGGAATTTTTCTGGCCGGGGAGCTGTTTTTT. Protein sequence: CASSWGGIFLAGELFF. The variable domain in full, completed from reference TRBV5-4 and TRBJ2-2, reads ETGVTQSPTHLIKTRGQQVTLRCSSQSGHNTVSWYQQALGQGPQFIFQYYREEENGRGNFPPRFSGLQFPNYSSELNVNALELDDSALYLCASSWGGIFLAGELFFGEGSRLTVL.

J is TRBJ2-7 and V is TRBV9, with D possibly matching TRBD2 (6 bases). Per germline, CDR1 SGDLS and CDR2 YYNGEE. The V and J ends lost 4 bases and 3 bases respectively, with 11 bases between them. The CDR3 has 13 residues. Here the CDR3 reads CASSQEGIYEQYF. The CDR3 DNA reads TGTGCCAGCAGCCAGGAGGGGATCTACGAGCAGTACTTC.

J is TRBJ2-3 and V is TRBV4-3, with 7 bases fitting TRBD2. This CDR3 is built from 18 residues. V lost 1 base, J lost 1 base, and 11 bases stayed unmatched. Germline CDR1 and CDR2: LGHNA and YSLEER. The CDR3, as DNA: TGCGCCAGCAGCCAAGGCCCTTCTAGCGGTTCACGCACAGATACGCAGTATTTT. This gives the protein CASSQGPSSGSRTDTQYF.

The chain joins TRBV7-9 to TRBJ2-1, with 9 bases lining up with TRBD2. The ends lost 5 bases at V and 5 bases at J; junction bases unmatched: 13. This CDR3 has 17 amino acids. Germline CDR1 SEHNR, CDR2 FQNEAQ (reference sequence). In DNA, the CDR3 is TGTGCCAGCAGCCCCCCCTCTGGGACTAGCAGAGACAATGAGCAGTTCTTC. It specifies CASSPPSGTSRDNEQFF.

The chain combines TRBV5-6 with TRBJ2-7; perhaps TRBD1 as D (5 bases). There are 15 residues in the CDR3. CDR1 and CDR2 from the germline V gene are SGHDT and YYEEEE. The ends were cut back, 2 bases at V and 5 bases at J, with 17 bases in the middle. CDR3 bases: TGTGCCAGCAGCTTTTATCAGGGTTATTCGGACGAGCAGTACTTC. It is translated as CASSFYQGYSDEQYF.

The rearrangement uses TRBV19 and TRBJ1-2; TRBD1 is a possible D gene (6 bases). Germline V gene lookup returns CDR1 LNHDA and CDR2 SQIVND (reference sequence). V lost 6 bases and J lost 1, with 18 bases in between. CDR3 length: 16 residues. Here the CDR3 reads CASSNGTIPLNYGYTF. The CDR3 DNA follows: TGTGCCAGTAGCAACGGGACAATTCCGCTTAACTATGGCTACACCTTC.

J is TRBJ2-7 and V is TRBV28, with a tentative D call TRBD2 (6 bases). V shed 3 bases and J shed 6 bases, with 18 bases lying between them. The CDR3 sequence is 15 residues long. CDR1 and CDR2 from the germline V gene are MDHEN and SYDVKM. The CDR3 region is CASSLVGGSGVEQYF. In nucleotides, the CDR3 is TGTGCCAGCAGTTTGGTGGGGGGTAGCGGTGTCGAGCAGTACTTC.

CDR3 amino acids: CASSSGELPDTGELFF. As DNA, the CDR3 is TGTGCCAGCAGCTCAGGGGAGCTGCCGGACACCGGGGAGCTGTTTTTT. The chain recombines TRBV11-3 with TRBJ2-2; D perhaps matches TRBD1 (6 bases). The germline V gene encodes CDR1 SGHNT and CDR2 YENEEA. V gave up 4 bases and J gave up 3 bases, with 15 bases separating them. The CDR3 totals 16 residues.

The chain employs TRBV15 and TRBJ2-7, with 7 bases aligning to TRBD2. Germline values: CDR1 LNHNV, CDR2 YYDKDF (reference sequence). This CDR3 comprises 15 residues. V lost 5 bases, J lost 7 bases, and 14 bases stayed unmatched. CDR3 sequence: CATSGPSGGPNEQYF. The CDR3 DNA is TGTGCCACCAGCGGTCCTAGCGGAGGGCCGAATGAGCAGTACTTC.

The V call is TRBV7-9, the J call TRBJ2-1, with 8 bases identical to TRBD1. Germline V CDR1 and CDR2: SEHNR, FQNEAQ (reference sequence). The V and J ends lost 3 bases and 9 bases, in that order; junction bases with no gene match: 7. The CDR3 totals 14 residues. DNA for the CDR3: TGTGCCAGCAGCTTCGTGACAGGGGTGGGTGAGCAGTTCTTC. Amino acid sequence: CASSFVTGVGEQFF.

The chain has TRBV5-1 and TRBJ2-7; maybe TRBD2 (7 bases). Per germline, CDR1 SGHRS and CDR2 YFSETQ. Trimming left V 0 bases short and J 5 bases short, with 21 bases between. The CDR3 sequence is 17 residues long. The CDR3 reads CASSLVGGEGIKNEQYF. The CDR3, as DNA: TGCGCCAGCAGCTTGGTAGGGGGGGAGGGGATAAAGAACGAGCAGTACTTC.

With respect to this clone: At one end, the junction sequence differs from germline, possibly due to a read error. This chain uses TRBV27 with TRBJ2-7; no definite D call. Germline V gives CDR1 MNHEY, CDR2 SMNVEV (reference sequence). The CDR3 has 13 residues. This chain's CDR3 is CASSATASYEQYF. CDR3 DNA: TGTGCCAGCAGTGCGACTGCTTCCTATGAGCAGTACTTC.